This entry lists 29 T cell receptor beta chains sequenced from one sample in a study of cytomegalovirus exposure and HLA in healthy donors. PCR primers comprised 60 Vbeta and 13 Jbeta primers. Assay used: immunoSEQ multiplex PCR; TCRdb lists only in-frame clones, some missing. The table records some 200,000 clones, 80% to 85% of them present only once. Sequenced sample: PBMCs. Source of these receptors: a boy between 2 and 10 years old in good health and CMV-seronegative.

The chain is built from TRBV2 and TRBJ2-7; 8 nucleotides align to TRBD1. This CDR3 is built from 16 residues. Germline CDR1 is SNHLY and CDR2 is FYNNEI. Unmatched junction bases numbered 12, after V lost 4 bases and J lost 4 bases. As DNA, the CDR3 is TGTGCCAGCAGTGCCCGGACAGGGATTGGGTTATACGAGCAGTACTTC. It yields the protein CASSARTGIGLYEQYF. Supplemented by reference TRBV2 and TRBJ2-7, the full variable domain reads EPEVTQTPSHQVTQMGQEVILRCVPISNHLYFYWYRQILGQKVEFLVSFYNNEISEKSEIFDDQFSVERPDGSNFTLKIRSTKLEDSAMYFCASSARTGIGLYEQYFGPGTRLTVT.

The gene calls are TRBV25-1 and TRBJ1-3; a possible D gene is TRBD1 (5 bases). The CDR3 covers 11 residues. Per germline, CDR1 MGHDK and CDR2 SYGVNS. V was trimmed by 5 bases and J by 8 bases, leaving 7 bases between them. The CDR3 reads CASSSGYTIYF. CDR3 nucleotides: TGTGCCAGCAGTTCAGGGTACACCATATATTTT.

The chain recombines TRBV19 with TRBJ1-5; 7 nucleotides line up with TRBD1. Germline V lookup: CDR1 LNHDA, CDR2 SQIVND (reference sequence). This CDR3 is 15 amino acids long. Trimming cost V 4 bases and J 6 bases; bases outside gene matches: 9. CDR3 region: CASSSPNRGRQPQHF. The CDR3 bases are TGTGCCAGTAGTAGCCCCAACAGGGGACGTCAGCCCCAGCATTTT.

The CDR3 here is CASSPPSAGRHEQYF. The CDR3 nucleotides read TGTGCCAGCAGCCCCCCCTCGGCGGGGAGACACGAGCAGTACTTC. The chain employs TRBV7-9 and TRBJ2-7; perhaps TRBD2 as D (6 bases). The length of the CDR3 is 15 residues. CDR1 and CDR2 (germline): SEHNR, FQNEAQ (reference sequence). Trimming cost V 5 bases and J 5 bases, with 19 bases left between them.

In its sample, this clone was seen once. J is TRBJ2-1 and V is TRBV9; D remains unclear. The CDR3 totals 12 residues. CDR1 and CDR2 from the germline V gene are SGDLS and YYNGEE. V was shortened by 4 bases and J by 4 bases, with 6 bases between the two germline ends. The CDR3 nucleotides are TGTGCCAGCAGCCCTAGTTACAATGAGCAGTTCTTC. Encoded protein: CASSPSYNEQFF.

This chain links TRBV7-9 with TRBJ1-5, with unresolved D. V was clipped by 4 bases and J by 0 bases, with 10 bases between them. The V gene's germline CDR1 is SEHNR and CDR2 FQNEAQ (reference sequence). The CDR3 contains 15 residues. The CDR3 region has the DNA TGTGCCAGCAGCTATGGGCAGAGTAGCAATCAGCCCCAGCATTTT. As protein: CASSYGQSSNQPQHF.

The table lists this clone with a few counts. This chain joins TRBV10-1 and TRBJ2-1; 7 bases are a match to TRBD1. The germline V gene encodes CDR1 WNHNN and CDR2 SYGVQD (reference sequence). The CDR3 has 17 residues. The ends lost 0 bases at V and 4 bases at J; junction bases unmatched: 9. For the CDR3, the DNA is TGCGCCAGCAGTGAGTCCACTCCCGGGACAGAATACAATGAGCAGTTCTTC. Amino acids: CASSESTPGTEYNEQFF.

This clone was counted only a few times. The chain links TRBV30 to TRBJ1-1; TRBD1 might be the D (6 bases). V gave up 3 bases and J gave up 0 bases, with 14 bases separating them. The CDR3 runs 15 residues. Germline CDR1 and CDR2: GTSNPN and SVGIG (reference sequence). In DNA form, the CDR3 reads TGTGCCTGGAGACAGGGAACAAATGTGAACACTGAAGCTTTCTTT. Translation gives CAWRQGTNVNTEAFF.

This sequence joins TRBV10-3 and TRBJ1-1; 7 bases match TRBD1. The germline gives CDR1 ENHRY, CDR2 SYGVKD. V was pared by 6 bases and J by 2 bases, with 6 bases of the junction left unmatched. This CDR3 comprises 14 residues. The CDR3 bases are TGTGCCATCAGCAAAAGGGACAGTAACACTGAAGCTTTCTTT. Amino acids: CAISKRDSNTEAFF.

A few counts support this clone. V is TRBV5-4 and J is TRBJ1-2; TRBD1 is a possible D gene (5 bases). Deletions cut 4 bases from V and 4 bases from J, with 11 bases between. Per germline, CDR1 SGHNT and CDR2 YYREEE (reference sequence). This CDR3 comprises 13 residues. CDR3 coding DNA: TGTGCCAGCAGCCTAAGGGACTCCTATGGCTACACCTTC. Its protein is CASSLRDSYGYTF.

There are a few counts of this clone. The CDR3: CASSLREGCGYTF. The CDR3 nucleotides are TGTGCCAGCAGCTTGAGGGAGGGGTGTGGCTACACCTTC. V is TRBV5-5 and J is TRBJ1-2, with TRBD1 as a possible D gene (5 bases). Trimming stripped 1 base from V and 7 bases from J, with 11 bases between. CDR1 is SGHKS and CDR2 is YYEKEE in the germline V gene (reference sequence). The CDR3 sequence is 13 residues long.

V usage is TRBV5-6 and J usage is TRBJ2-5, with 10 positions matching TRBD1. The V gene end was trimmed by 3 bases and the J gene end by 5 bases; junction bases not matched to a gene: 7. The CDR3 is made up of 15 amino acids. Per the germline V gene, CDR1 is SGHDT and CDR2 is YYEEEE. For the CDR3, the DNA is TGTGCCAGCAGCTCCGGGACAGGGGATATGGAGACCCAGTACTTC. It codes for CASSSGTGDMETQYF.

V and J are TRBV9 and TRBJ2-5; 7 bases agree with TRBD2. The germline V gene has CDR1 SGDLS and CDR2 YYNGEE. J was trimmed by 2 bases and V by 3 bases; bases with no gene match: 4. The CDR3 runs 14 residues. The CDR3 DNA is TGTGCCAGCAGCGGAGCGGGAACTCAAGAGACCCAGTACTTC. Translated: CASSGAGTQETQYF.

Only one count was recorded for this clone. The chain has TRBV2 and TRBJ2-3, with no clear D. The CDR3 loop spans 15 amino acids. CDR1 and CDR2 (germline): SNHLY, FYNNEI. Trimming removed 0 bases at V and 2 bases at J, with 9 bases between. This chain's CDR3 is CASSEAVSLTDTQYF. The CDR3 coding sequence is TGTGCCAGCAGTGAAGCGGTTTCACTCACAGATACGCAGTATTTT.

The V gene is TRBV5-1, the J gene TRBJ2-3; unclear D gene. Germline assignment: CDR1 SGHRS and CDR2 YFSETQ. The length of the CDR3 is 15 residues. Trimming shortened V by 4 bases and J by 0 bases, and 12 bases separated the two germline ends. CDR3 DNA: TGCGCCAGCAGCCTCCCAGCGCCCAGCACAGATACGCAGTATTTT. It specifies CASSLPAPSTDTQYF.

The CDR3 sequence is CASGGLAGDYNEQFF. The CDR3 DNA reads TGTGCCAGCGGGGGACTAGCGGGAGACTACAATGAGCAGTTCTTC. The chain combines TRBV6-1 with TRBJ2-1; the match to TRBD2 covers 14 bases. Per germline, CDR1 MNHNS and CDR2 SASEGT. Trimming removed 8 bases from V and 3 bases from J; junction bases left unmatched: 3. This CDR3 has 15 amino acids.

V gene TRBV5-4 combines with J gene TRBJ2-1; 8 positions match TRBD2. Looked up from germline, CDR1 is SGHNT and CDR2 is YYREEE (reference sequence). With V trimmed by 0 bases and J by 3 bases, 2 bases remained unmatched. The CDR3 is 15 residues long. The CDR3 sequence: CASSLVSGVYNEQFF. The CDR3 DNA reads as TGTGCCAGCAGCTTGGTTAGCGGGGTCTACAATGAGCAGTTCTTC.

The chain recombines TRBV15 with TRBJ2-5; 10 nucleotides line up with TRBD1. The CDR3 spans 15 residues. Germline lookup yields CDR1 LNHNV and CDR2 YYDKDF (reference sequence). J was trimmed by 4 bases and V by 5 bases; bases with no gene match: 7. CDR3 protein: CATSSRTGGRETQYF. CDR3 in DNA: TGTGCCACCAGCTCTCGGACAGGGGGTAGAGAGACCCAGTACTTC.

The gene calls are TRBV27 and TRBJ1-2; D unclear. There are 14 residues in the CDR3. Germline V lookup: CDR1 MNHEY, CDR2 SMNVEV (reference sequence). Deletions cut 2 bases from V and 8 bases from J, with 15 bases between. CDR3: CASSLRKEMEGYTF. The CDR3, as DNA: TGTGCCAGCAGTTTAAGGAAGGAGATGGAGGGCTACACCTTC.

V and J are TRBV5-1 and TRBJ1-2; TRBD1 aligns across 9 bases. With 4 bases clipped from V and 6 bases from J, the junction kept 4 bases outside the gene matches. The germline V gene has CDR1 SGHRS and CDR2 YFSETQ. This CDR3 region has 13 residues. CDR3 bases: TGCGCCAGCAGCCCGACAGGGGGTAATGGCTACACCTTC. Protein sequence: CASSPTGGNGYTF.

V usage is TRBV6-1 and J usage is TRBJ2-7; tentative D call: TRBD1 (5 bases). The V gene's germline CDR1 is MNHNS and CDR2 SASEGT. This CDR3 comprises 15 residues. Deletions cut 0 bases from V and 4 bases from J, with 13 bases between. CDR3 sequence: CASSEAGASNYEQYF. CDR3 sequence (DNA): TGTGCCAGCAGTGAAGCTGGGGCCTCGAATTACGAGCAGTACTTC.

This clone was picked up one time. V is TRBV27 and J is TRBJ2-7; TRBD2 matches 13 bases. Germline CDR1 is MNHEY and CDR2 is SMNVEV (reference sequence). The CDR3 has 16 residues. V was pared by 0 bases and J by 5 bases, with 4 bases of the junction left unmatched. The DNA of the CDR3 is TGTGCCAGCAGTTTATCATGGACTAGCGGGAGCCACGAGCAGTACTTC. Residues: CASSLSWTSGSHEQYF.

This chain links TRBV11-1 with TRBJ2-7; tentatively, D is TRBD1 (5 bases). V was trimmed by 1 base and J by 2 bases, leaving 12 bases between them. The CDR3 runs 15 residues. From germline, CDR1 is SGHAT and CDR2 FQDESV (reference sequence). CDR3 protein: CASSLEWGETYEQYF. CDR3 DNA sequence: TGTGCCAGCAGCTTAGAGTGGGGCGAAACCTACGAGCAGTACTTC.

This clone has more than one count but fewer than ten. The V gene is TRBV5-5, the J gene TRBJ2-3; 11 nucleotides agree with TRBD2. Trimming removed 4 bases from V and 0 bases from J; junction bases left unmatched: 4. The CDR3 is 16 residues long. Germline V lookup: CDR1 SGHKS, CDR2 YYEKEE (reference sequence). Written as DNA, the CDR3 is TGTGCCAGCAGCCCGCGACTAGCGGGGAGCACAGATACGCAGTATTTT. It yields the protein CASSPRLAGSTDTQYF.

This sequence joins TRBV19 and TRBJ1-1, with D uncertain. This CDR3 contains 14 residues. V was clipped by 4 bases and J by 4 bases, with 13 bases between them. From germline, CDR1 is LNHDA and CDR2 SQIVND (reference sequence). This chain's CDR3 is CASSRAGMGTEAFF. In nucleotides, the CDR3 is TGTGCCAGTAGTAGGGCCGGGATGGGCACTGAAGCTTTCTTT.

CDR3 sequence reads: CSVGFVDEKLFF. CDR3 sequence (DNA): TGCAGCGTTGGGTTTGTAGATGAAAAACTGTTTTTT. J is TRBJ1-4 and V is TRBV29-1; no clear D. Trimming cost V 4 bases and J 6 bases, with 9 bases left between them. CDR3 size: 12 residues. Germline V lookup: CDR1 SQVTM, CDR2 ANQGSEA.

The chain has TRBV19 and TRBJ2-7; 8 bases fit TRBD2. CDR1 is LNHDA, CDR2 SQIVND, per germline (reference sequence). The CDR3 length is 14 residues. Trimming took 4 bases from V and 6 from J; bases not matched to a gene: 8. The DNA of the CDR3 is TGTGCCAGTAGTAGCGCGGGACTAGTATTCGAGCAGTACTTC. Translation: CASSSAGLVFEQYF.

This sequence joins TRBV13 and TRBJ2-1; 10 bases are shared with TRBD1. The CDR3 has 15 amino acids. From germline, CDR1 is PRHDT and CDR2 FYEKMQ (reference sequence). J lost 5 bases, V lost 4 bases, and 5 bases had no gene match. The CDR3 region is CASSYPGTGDNEQFF. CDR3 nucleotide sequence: TGTGCCAGCAGCTACCCCGGGACAGGGGACAATGAGCAGTTCTTC.

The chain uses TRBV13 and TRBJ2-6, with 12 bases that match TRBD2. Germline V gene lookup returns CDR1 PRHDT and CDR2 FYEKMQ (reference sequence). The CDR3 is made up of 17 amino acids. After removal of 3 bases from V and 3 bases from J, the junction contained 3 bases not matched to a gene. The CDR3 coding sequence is TGTGCCAGCAGCTTCCTAGCGGGGGGGTATGGGGCCAACGTCCTGACTTTC. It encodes CASSFLAGGYGANVLTF.